This T cell receptor beta chain was sequenced in a study of beta chain features in type 1 diabetes. Notes on the study in general: Across all four CD4+ subsets, people with type 1 diabetes showed modestly shorter TCRB CDR3s.

cDNA synthesis used the whole RNA isolate, giving expressed TCRB sequences. Assay used: immunoSEQ multiplex PCR; TCRdb lists only in-frame clones, some missing. Of hundreds of thousands of clones in the sample, about 14% are singletons; the top ten hold 0.035% to 0.04%. To note about this clone: No antigen is known for it. The same CDR3 can be traced to other DNA sequences in this sample.

V shed 5 bases, J shed 7 bases, and the junction held 7 bases outside the gene matches. This CDR3 has 14 residues. Germline lookup yields CDR1 GTSNPN and CDR2 SVGIG (reference sequence). The sequenced material came from naive CD4+ T cells from blood. The chain links TRBV30 to TRBJ1-5; 11 positions match TRBD1. The source is a man aged 18 to 29 with type 1 diabetes. CDR3 sequence: CAWSLGTGGQPQHF. The CDR3 nucleotides are TGTGCCTGGTCACTCGGGACAGGGGGACAGCCCCAGCATTTT.